The sequence of this T cell receptor beta chain was determined in a study of CD8 T cells in ankylosing spondylitis. Only a few counts were recorded for this clonotype. Its specificity is not known. The V gene lost 5 bases and the J gene lost 1 base, with 18 bases spanning the gap. Germline V gene sequence: CDR1 MNHEY, CDR2 SMNVEV (reference sequence). There are 17 residues in the CDR3. Study-level results: The authors found the disease-linked clones to be CD8+ and relatively rare in peripheral blood. A motif of roughly eight highly homologous TCR beta variants was seen as apparently characteristic of ankylosing spondylitis blood.

As the method for making TCR beta libraries, quantitative 5'-RACE with molecular barcodes was used. Each CDR3 protein gets one entry after TCRdb re-called the 5' RACE reads with MiXCR. The profile shows hundreds of thousands of distinct CDR3 sequences, roughly a sixth of them singletons. This clonotype was sampled from a male donor with ankylosing spondylitis. Sequencing was performed on blood, either unsorted or a sorted T cell fraction (not recorded which). V and J are TRBV27 and TRBJ1-5; D may be TRBD1 (5 bases). In DNA form, the CDR3 reads TGTGCCAGCAGTCCCTCCATGGGGGGGATAAGCAATCAGCCCCAGCATTTT. Translating it yields CASSPSMGGISNQPQHF.